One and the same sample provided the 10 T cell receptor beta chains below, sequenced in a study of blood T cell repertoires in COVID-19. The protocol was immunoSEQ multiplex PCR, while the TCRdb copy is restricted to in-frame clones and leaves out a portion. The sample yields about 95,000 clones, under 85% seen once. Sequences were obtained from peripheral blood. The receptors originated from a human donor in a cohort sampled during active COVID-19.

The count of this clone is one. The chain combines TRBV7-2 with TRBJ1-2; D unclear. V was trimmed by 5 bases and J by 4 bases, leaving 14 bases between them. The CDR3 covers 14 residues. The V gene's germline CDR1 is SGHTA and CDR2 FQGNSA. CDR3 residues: CASSPQQSLYGYTF. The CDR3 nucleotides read TGTGCCAGCAGCCCACAACAGAGCCTCTATGGCTACACCTTC.

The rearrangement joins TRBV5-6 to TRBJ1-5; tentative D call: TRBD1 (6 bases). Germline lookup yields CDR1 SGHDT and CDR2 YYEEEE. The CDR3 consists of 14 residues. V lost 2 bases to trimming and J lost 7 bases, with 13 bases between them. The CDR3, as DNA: TGTGCCAGCAGCTTAGCAGGGGTAGGCCAGCCCCAGCATTTT. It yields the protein CASSLAGVGQPQHF.

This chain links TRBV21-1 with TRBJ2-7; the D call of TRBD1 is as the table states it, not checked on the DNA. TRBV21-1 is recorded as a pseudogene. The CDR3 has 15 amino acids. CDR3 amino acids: CASSLTKGCSNEQYF. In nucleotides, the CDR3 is TGTGCCAGCAGCCTCACCAAGGGGTGTTCTAACGAGCAGTACTTC.

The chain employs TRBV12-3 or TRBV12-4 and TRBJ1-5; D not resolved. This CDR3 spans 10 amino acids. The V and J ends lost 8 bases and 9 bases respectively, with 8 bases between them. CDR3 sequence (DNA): TGTGCCAGCGGCCCGGGGCCCCAGCATTTT. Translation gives CASGPGPQHF.

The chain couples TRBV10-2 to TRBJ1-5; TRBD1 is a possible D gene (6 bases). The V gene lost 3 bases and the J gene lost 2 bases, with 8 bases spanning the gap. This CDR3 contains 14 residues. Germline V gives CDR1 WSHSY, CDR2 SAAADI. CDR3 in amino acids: CASSEQGGNQPQHF. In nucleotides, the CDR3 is TGCGCCAGCAGTGAACAGGGCGGCAATCAGCCCCAGCATTTT.

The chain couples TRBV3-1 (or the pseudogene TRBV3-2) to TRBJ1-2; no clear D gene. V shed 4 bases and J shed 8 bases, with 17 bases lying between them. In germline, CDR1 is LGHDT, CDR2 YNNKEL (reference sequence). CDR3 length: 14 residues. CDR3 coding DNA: TGTGCCAGCAGCCCTGGGTCGGGGTCTCAAGGCTACACCTTC. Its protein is CASSPGSGSQGYTF.

DNA for the CDR3: TGTGCCAGCAGCGAGACAGGGAACTCCTATAATTCACCCCTCCACTTT. This translates into CASSETGNSYNSPLHF. The rearrangement links TRBV11-2 to TRBJ1-6; 7 bases map to TRBD1. The CDR3 has 16 residues. Unmatched junction bases numbered 4, after V lost 5 bases and J lost 0 bases. Germline V gene sequence: CDR1 SGHAT, CDR2 FQNNGV.

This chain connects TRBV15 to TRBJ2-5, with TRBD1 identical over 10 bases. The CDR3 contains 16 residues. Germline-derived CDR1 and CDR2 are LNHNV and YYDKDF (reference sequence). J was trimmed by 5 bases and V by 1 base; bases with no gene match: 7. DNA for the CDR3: TGTGCCACCAGCAGAGCCGGGACAGGGGTTTGGGAGACCCAGTACTTC. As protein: CATSRAGTGVWETQYF.

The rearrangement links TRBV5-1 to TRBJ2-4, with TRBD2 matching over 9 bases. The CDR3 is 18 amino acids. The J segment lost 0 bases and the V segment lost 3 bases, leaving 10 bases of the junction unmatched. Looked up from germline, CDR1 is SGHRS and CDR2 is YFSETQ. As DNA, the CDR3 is TGCGCCAGCAGCTGGGGACTAGCCGATGAATTAGCCAAAAACATTCAGTACTTC. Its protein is CASSWGLADELAKNIQYF.

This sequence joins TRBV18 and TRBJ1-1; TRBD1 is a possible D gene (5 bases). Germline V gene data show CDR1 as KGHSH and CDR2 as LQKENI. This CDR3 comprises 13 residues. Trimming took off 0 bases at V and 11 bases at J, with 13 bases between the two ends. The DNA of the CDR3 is TGTGCCAGCTCACCACCGAACAGGATGGGGGCTTTCTTT. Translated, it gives CASSPPNRMGAFF.